These 16 T cell receptor beta chains share one sample of origin, sequenced in a study of T cells after somatic rescue of genetic block (dated by TCRdb to between 2020 and 2021). The receptor library was made with the immunoSEQ multiplex PCR assay. TCRdb retrieved this table from immuneACCESS and kept in-frame rearrangements only. Not all clones are present; in checked studies, unresolved V genes account for under half, and no reason is known for the remainder. Counted in this sample were approximately 78,000 clones; approximately 91% of them appeared once. Together, the top ten hold 2.8% of the sample. The material sequenced was peripheral blood mononuclear cells (PBMCs). The receptors originated from a man under 40.

The V and J genes are TRBV19 and TRBJ2-5; D uncertain. Trimming pared 6 bases from V and 1 base from J, leaving 9 bases between. CDR1 and CDR2 (germline): LNHDA, SQIVND (reference sequence). The CDR3 contains 13 residues. The CDR3 here is CASSSTVQETQYF. For the CDR3, the DNA is TGTGCCAGTAGCTCGACGGTCCAAGAGACCCAGTACTTC. Full variable domain (rest looked up from reference TRBV19 and TRBJ2-5): DGGITQSPKYLFRKEGQNVTLSCEQNLNHDAMYWYRQDPGQGLRLIYYSQIVNDFQKGDIAEGYSVSREKKESFPLTVTSAQKNPTAFYLCASSSTVQETQYFGPGTRLLVL.

The J gene is TRBJ1-2, the V gene TRBV23-1; D not certain. TRBV23-1 is an open reading frame, and its role is uncertain. Trimming stripped 1 base from V and 4 bases from J, with 19 bases between. CDR3 size: 17 residues. Here the CDR3 reads CASSQFAPVEDSYGYTF. The CDR3 coding sequence is TGCGCCAGCAGTCAATTTGCCCCAGTCGAAGATTCCTATGGCTACACCTTC.

V gene TRBV5-6 combines with J gene TRBJ1-1; unclear D gene. Trimming stripped 0 bases from V and 4 bases from J, with 16 bases between. Germline CDR1 and CDR2: SGHDT and YYEEEE. The CDR3 spans 16 residues. In DNA form, the CDR3 reads TGTGCCAGCAGCTTGGCCGCGGGTCGGGGATTCACTGAAGCTTTCTTT. Translating it yields CASSLAAGRGFTEAFF.

The V and J genes are TRBV4-1 and TRBJ2-1; TRBD1 matches 8 bases. The CDR3 is 16 residues long. CDR1 and CDR2 (germline): MGHRA, YSYEKL. Germline trimming cut 4 bases from V and 10 bases from J; bases unmatched to any gene: 15. The CDR3 protein is CASSPHGSRGQREQFF. The CDR3 DNA reads TGCGCCAGCAGCCCCCACGGTAGCAGGGGGCAACGGGAGCAGTTCTTC.

The chain couples TRBV2 to TRBJ2-5, with 9 bases matching TRBD2. This CDR3 comprises 15 residues. CDR1 SNHLY and CDR2 FYNNEI come from the germline V gene. V dropped 6 bases and J dropped 1; count of bases not matched to a gene: 6. CDR3 bases: TGTGCCAGCAGGGCGGGAGGGGGTTTCCAAGAGACCCAGTACTTC. Protein product: CASRAGGGFQETQYF.

The rearrangement links TRBV4-1 to TRBJ2-2; 7 bases agree with TRBD1. The CDR3 is 17 amino acids. From germline, CDR1 is MGHRA and CDR2 YSYEKL. The V and J ends lost 6 bases and 1 base, in that order; junction bases with no gene match: 11. The CDR3 spells CASRELPGQMNTGELFF. For the CDR3, the DNA is TGCGCCAGCAGAGAACTTCCGGGACAGATGAACACCGGGGAGCTGTTTTTT.

This chain connects TRBV7-9 to TRBJ2-7, with 7 bases that match TRBD1. The CDR3 is 13 residues long. Germline CDR1 reads SEHNR; CDR2 reads FQNEAQ (reference sequence). Unmatched junction bases numbered 5, after V lost 7 bases and J lost 2 bases. In DNA form, the CDR3 reads TGTGCCAGCACACAGGGGATTGCCTACGAGCAGTACTTC. Its protein is CASTQGIAYEQYF.

This clone was seen only a few times. J is TRBJ2-6 and V is TRBV10-1; D ambiguous. The CDR3 extends over 13 amino acids. V shed 9 bases and J shed 2 bases, with 8 bases lying between them. Looked up from germline, CDR1 is WNHNN and CDR2 is SYGVQD (reference sequence). The DNA of the CDR3 is TGCGCCAGTGGGGATCCTGGGGCCAACGTCCTGACTTTC. Amino acids: CASGDPGANVLTF.

V gene TRBV10-1 combines with J gene TRBJ2-1, with D possibly TRBD2 on 5 matching bases. The CDR3 runs to 14 residues. Trimming pared 2 bases from V and 8 bases from J, leaving 13 bases between. In germline, CDR1 is WNHNN, CDR2 SYGVQD (reference sequence). The CDR3 nucleotides are TGCGCCAGCAGTGAGAAATGGCCCGGGGATGAGCAGTTCTTC. This translates into CASSEKWPGDEQFF.

The genes are TRBV18 and TRBJ1-2, with a tentative D call TRBD1 (6 bases). CDR1 is KGHSH and CDR2 is LQKENI in the germline V gene. The CDR3 is made up of 16 amino acids. V lost 2 bases, J lost 3 bases, and 16 bases lay in between. CDR3 coding DNA: TGTGCCAGCTCACCAATGTCCAGGGGTGGTGACTATGGCTACACCTTC. The encoded protein is CASSPMSRGGDYGYTF.

The gene calls are TRBV28 and TRBJ2-7; TRBD1 matches 8 bases. With 7 bases clipped from V and 3 bases from J, the junction kept 17 bases outside the gene matches. CDR3 length equals 17 residues. Germline CDR1 MDHEN, CDR2 SYDVKM. This CDR3 is CASKRTHGTGLNYEQYF. The CDR3 DNA reads TGTGCCAGCAAAAGAACGCACGGGACAGGTCTTAACTACGAGCAGTACTTC.

The chain recombines TRBV4-1 with TRBJ2-7, with unresolved D. The CDR3 has 13 amino acids. Germline V CDR1 and CDR2: MGHRA, YSYEKL. Trimming took off 0 bases at V and 4 bases at J, with 7 bases between the two ends. This CDR3 reads CASSQDFGYEQYF. The CDR3 region has the DNA TGCGCCAGCAGCCAAGATTTCGGATACGAGCAGTACTTC.

The chain combines TRBV18 with TRBJ2-1; 7 bases agree with TRBD1. V gave up 2 bases and J gave up 6 bases; unmatched junction bases: 7. Germline CDR1 reads KGHSH; CDR2 reads LQKENI. The CDR3 is 15 amino acids. CDR3 loop: CASSPEAGGGNEQFF. The CDR3 DNA is TGTGCCAGCTCACCAGAGGCAGGGGGTGGCAATGAGCAGTTCTTC. The variable domain in full, with the rest retrieved from reference TRBV18 and TRBJ2-1, is NAGVMQNPRHLVRRRGQEARLRCSPMKGHSHVYWYRQLPEEGLKFMVYLQKENIIDESGMPKERFSAEFPKEGPSILRIQQVVRGDSAAYFCASSPEAGGGNEQFFGPGTRLTVL.

This rearrangement joins TRBV7-2 to TRBJ1-3; no reliable D call. The CDR3 is 13 amino acids. Trimming pared 7 bases from V and 2 bases from J, leaving 9 bases between. Germline V CDR1 and CDR2: SGHTA, FQGNSA. CDR3 nucleotides: TGTGCCAGCATCACCCCCCCTGGAAACACCATATATTTT. Amino acids: CASITPPGNTIYF.

The chain recombines TRBV6-5 with TRBJ1-2; D perhaps matches TRBD1 (6 bases). Germline CDR1 and CDR2: MNHEY and SVGAGI. There are 16 residues in the CDR3. Trimming removed 0 bases from V and 8 bases from J, with 19 bases in between. CDR3 nucleotides: TGTGCCAGCAGTTACTCCTACAGTGAGAGGGGGAGAGGCTACACCTTC. Amino acids: CASSYSYSERGRGYTF.

The chain has TRBV7-9 and TRBJ1-4; no reliable D call. Between the trimmed V and J ends, which lost 0 bases and 8 bases, there was a span of 16 bases. The CDR3 loop spans 16 amino acids. Germline V lookup: CDR1 SEHNR, CDR2 FQNEAQ (reference sequence). CDR3 nucleotide sequence: TGTGCCAGCAGCTTAGCCGGAAGGACCTCCCGGGAAAAACTGTTTTTT. This gives the protein CASSLAGRTSREKLFF.